Sequencing of this T cell receptor beta chain was carried out in a study of cytomegalovirus exposure and HLA in healthy donors. Findings of the study overall: Earlier analysis looked at TCR beta V segments, and most were productive about 90% or about 30% of the time. Based on reports, TCR beta sequences accurately predicted HLA-A and HLA-B alleles for most subjects. Other equally common chains were less clonally expanded than HLA-associated TCR beta chains, a later analysis showed.

Germline-derived CDR1 and CDR2 are SGHTA and FQGNSA. Trimming at V came to 0 bases and at J to 1 base, leaving 4 bases not matched to a gene. CDR3 size: 16 residues. Primers included in the PCR were 60 Vbeta and 13 Jbeta primers. Profiled with immunoSEQ multiplex PCR; TCRdb holds only in-frame clones, not every one. The sample lists fewer than 250,000 clones, over 80% occurring once. The donors, nominally healthy at sampling, likely had unrecorded immune exposures. In regard to this clone: The antigen is not known.

The specimen was PBMCs. The chain combines TRBV7-2 with TRBJ2-5; 8 nucleotides match TRBD2. This clonotype originated in a woman aged 50 to 65 in good health and CMV-seropositive. For the CDR3, the DNA is TGTGCCAGCAGCTTAGCGTTCAGCGGGGGCCAAGAGACCCAGTACTTC. This codes for CASSLAFSGGQETQYF.